This TCR beta chain was captured in a study of CD8+CD57+ T cells in acquired aplastic anemia. V was trimmed by 6 bases and J by 0 bases, leaving 12 bases between them. Looked up from germline, CDR1 is WSHSY and CDR2 is SAAADI. This CDR3 contains 14 residues. Only patients with CD8+CD57+ cell expansion on flow cytometry were chosen for sequencing. Genomic DNA was employed as the template in profiling TCR beta VDJ and CDR3. TCRdb reprocessed the reads via MiXCR and lists one record per CDR3 protein. The sample yields roughly 80,000 distinct CDR3 sequences, 60% to 75% seen once. The chain has TRBV10-2 and TRBJ2-7; either TRBD1 or TRBD2 may fit D (5 bases each). The TCR originated in a human donor with aplastic anemia. The sequencing input was sorted CD4+, CD8+, or CD8+CD57+ T cells (not recorded which) from PBMCs. CDR3 sequence: CASRGVDNSYEQYF. Here the CDR3 DNA reads TGCGCCAGCAGGGGAGTGGACAACTCCTACGAGCAGTACTTC.